This T cell receptor (beta chain) was recorded in a study of control samples from healthy donors and cancer patients. Profiling relied on immunoSEQ multiplex PCR, and the TCRdb table lists in-frame clones only, not all of them. The sample includes around 170,000 clones, roughly 92% seen only once; the top ten take roughly 0.7%. The germline gives CDR1 LGHDT, CDR2 YNNKEL (reference sequence). The CDR3 is 16 residues long. Trimming removed 0 bases at V and 2 bases at J, with 13 bases between. Sequencing input: blood. The chain employs TRBV3-1 (or the pseudogene TRBV3-2) and TRBJ2-5; D is ambiguous. The TCR originated in a woman aged 25 to 45 in good health. The CDR3 sequence: CASSQELADLQETQYF. The CDR3 nucleotides read TGTGCCAGCAGCCAAGAGCTTGCGGATCTTCAAGAGACCCAGTACTTC.